A single sample gave rise to the 27 T cell receptor beta chains below, sequenced in a study of blood T cells in healthy people across ages (dated by TCRdb to between 2015 and 2017). The library was prepared using 5' RACE. The sequencing machine was an Illumina HiSeq 2500. A second PCR of roughly 7 to 11 cycles was run with a J-beta primer mix and a sample-barcoded 5' primer. TCRdb reprocessed the public reads (quality trimming at Q25 with fastp, clone calling with MiXCR) and kept in-frame beta chains. Each entry merges the rows of one CDR3 protein and shows their most common DNA and genes. Here the sample has 1.6 million or so distinct CDR3 sequences; 30% to 35% occur a single time. The leading ten clones occupy 11% of the sample. Sequenced: blood. These receptor sequences come from a woman aged 30 to 39 in good health.

This clonotype has at least ten counts. The chain uses TRBV25-1 and TRBJ2-7; tentative D call: TRBD1 (6 bases). V shed 4 bases and J shed 4 bases, with 8 bases lying between them. Germline V gene data show CDR1 as MGHDK and CDR2 as SYGVNS. The CDR3 contains 12 residues. This chain's CDR3 is CASSATGYEQYF. DNA for the CDR3: TGTGCCAGCAGTGCCACAGGGTACGAGCAGTACTTC.

The chain joins TRBV20-1 to TRBJ2-3; TRBD1 agrees at 7 bases. Germline-derived CDR1 and CDR2 are DFQATT and SNEGSKA (reference sequence). The CDR3 contains 15 residues. The V gene end was trimmed by 4 bases and the J gene end by 0 bases; junction bases not matched to a gene: 7. The CDR3 spells CSATKGAISTDTQYF. For the CDR3, the DNA is TGCAGTGCTACAAAGGGGGCCATCAGCACAGATACGCAGTATTTT.

V and J are TRBV15 and TRBJ2-1; D not resolved. Per germline, CDR1 LNHNV and CDR2 YYDKDF (reference sequence). With 1 base removed from V and 5 bases from J, the gap between germline ends came to 6 bases. CDR3 length: 13 amino acids. The CDR3 is CATSRGEDNEQFF. As DNA, the CDR3 is TGTGCCACCAGCAGAGGAGAAGACAATGAGCAGTTCTTC. Full variable domain (missing parts from reference TRBV15 and TRBJ2-1): DAMVIQNPRYQVTQFGKPVTLSCSQTLNHNVMYWYQQKSSQAPKLLFHYYDKDFNNEADTPDNFQSRRPNTSFCFLDIRSPGLGDTAMYLCATSRGEDNEQFFGPGTRLTVL.

The chain recombines TRBV30 with TRBJ1-4; D not certain. Looked up from germline, CDR1 is GTSNPN and CDR2 is SVGIG (reference sequence). The CDR3 contains 13 residues. The V and J ends lost 4 bases and 8 bases respectively, with 14 bases between them. CDR3 sequence: CAWTGGWGEKLFF. The CDR3 DNA reads as TGTGCCTGGACCGGAGGTTGGGGAGAAAAACTGTTTTTT.

This clonotype occurred a few times. The genes are TRBV7-2 and TRBJ2-1; 7 bases map to TRBD2. This CDR3 region has 15 residues. The junction had 11 bases not matched to a gene; V was cut back by 7 bases and J by 5 bases. Germline CDR1 is SGHTA and CDR2 is FQGNSA. The CDR3 DNA reads TGTGCCAGCACCTCCTGGGCTAGCGGAAACAATGAGCAGTTCTTC. As protein: CASTSWASGNNEQFF. Based on the CDR3 plus reference TRBV7-2 and TRBJ2-1, the full variable domain is GAGVSQSPSNKVTEKGKDVELRCDPISGHTALYWYRQSLGQGLEFLIYFQGNSAPDKSGLPSDRFSAERTGGSVSTLTIQRTQQEDSAVYLCASTSWASGNNEQFFGPGTRLTVL.

The chain has TRBV7-6 and TRBJ2-1; D might be TRBD1 (6 bases). Germline CDR1 and CDR2: SGHVS and FNYEAQ. Trimming took off 5 bases at V and 4 bases at J, with 15 bases between the two ends. The CDR3 is 15 amino acids. The CDR3 sequence: CASSTGNWVYNEQFF. The DNA for the CDR3 is TGTGCCAGCAGCACAGGGAATTGGGTGTACAATGAGCAGTTCTTC.

V and J are TRBV10-3 and TRBJ2-1; D unresolved. The CDR3 length is 14 residues. Between the trimmed V and J ends, which lost 3 bases and 0 bases, there was a span of 6 bases. CDR1 ENHRY and CDR2 SYGVKD come from the germline V gene. The CDR3 loop is CAISDGRSYNEQFF. CDR3 nucleotides: TGTGCCATCAGTGATGGACGCTCCTACAATGAGCAGTTCTTC.

This clonotype was recorded many times. This chain joins TRBV29-1 and TRBJ2-7; 8 nucleotides match TRBD1. Unmatched junction bases numbered 4, after V lost 6 bases and J lost 0 bases. Germline CDR1 SQVTM, CDR2 ANQGSEA. This CDR3 comprises 13 residues. DNA for the CDR3: TGCAGCGTAAGGGACAGGAGCTCCTACGAGCAGTACTTC. Protein sequence: CSVRDRSSYEQYF.

The rearrangement uses TRBV20-1 and TRBJ2-7; 8 bases are shared with TRBD1. The CDR3 is made up of 15 amino acids. The J segment lost 2 bases and the V segment lost 2 bases, leaving 8 bases of the junction unmatched. Germline V gene sequence: CDR1 DFQATT, CDR2 SNEGSKA (reference sequence). CDR3: CSARRGEQGAYEQYF. The CDR3 nucleotides are TGCAGTGCTAGAAGGGGGGAACAGGGGGCCTACGAGCAGTACTTC.

As concerns this clonotype: A much larger clone lies one base from this, so it may be a read error. The rearrangement uses TRBV7-2 and TRBJ2-4, with D perhaps matching TRBD1 (6 bases). CDR1 and CDR2 from the germline V gene are SGHTA and FQGNSA. V lost 8 bases to trimming and J lost 0 bases, with 11 bases between them. The CDR3 extends over 14 amino acids. The CDR3 nucleotides are TGTGCCAGCGGACAGTCAGGAGCCAAAAACATTCAGTACTTC. Protein sequence: CASGQSGAKNIQYF.

This clonotype appeared many times. The J gene is TRBJ2-1, the V gene TRBV9, with D perhaps TRBD1 or TRBD2 (5 bases each). Germline CDR1 SGDLS, CDR2 YYNGEE. The length of the CDR3 is 17 residues. Trimming shortened V by 1 base and J by 5 bases, and 19 bases separated the two germline ends. CDR3 sequence reads: CASSVSPRGERNNEQFF. The CDR3 nucleotides are TGTGCCAGCAGCGTAAGCCCCCGAGGGGAGAGAAACAATGAGCAGTTCTTC.

This clonotype appeared a few times. The rearrangement joins TRBV4-2 to TRBJ1-1; 8 bases fit TRBD1. CDR1 LGHNA and CDR2 YNFKEQ come from the germline V gene. V trimming: 0 bases; J trimming: 10 bases; junction bases outside the gene matches: 4. CDR3 length: 13 amino acids. The CDR3 DNA reads as TGTGCCAGCAGCCAAGATCTACAGGGGGGAGCTTTCTTT. Protein: CASSQDLQGGAFF.

This chain joins TRBV6-1 and TRBJ2-6; 8 positions match TRBD2. The CDR3 is made up of 20 amino acids. CDR1 is MNHNS and CDR2 is SASEGT in the germline V gene. The V gene end was trimmed by 5 bases and the J gene end by 0 bases; junction bases not matched to a gene: 15. For the CDR3, the DNA is TGTGCCAGCAGTCCCTCAGCCCCGACTAGCGCCCGCTCTGGGGCCAACGTCCTGACTTTC. Protein: CASSPSAPTSARSGANVLTF.

This clonotype has ten or more counts. This chain links TRBV12-3 or TRBV12-4 with TRBJ2-7; TRBD1 matches 10 bases. The CDR3 totals 15 residues. V was pared by 5 bases and J by 3 bases, with 7 bases of the junction left unmatched. For the CDR3, the DNA is TGTGCCAGCAGTGCCCGGGACAGGGGAGGCTACGAGCAGTACTTC. Translating gives CASSARDRGGYEQYF.

The chain links TRBV20-1 to TRBJ1-1; the D gene is possibly TRBD1 (5 bases). V lost 3 bases and J lost 0, with 11 bases in between. CDR1 and CDR2 (germline): DFQATT, SNEGSKA (reference sequence). The length of the CDR3 is 14 residues. The CDR3 loop reads CSASQGTVNTEAFF. The DNA for the CDR3 is TGCAGTGCTAGCCAGGGAACTGTGAACACTGAAGCTTTCTTT.

This clonotype has more than one count but fewer than ten. The V gene is TRBV20-1, the J gene TRBJ1-1; D remains unclear. V lost 3 bases and J 3 bases, leaving 20 bases between the germline ends. This CDR3 has 16 amino acids. From germline, CDR1 is DFQATT and CDR2 SNEGSKA (reference sequence). CDR3 protein: CSARPVAHRGDTEAFF. Written as DNA, the CDR3 is TGCAGTGCTAGGCCTGTGGCACACCGTGGGGACACTGAAGCTTTCTTT.

Details on this clonotype: Germline is not matched at one junction end, which may reflect a read error. The chain employs TRBV27 and TRBJ2-3, with TRBD2 matching 9 bases. This CDR3 has 16 residues. Germline V gene lookup returns CDR1 MNHEY and CDR2 SMNVEV (reference sequence). CDR3 bases: TGTGCCGGCAGCCCGTCTAGCGGGGACAGCACAGATACGCAGTATTTT. Translated: CAGSPSSGDSTDTQYF.

V and J are TRBV20-1 and TRBJ2-3, with TRBD2 matching over 13 bases. The ends lost 4 bases at V and 5 bases at J; junction bases unmatched: 6. CDR3 length equals 15 residues. Germline V CDR1 and CDR2: DFQATT, SNEGSKA (reference sequence). DNA for the CDR3: TGCAGTGCTATGGGACTAGCGGGAAGGAGAGATACGCAGTATTTT. Translation: CSAMGLAGRRDTQYF.

The V and J genes are TRBV20-1 and TRBJ2-5, with a tentative D call TRBD2 (6 bases). The germline V gene encodes CDR1 DFQATT and CDR2 SNEGSKA (reference sequence). This CDR3 spans 16 amino acids. Trimming stripped 0 bases from V and 5 bases from J, with 19 bases between. The CDR3 loop is CSARDPLGVREETQYF. DNA of the CDR3: TGCAGTGCTAGAGATCCCCTCGGGGTACGGGAGGAGACCCAGTACTTC.

This clonotype occurred a few times. V gene TRBV4-1 combines with J gene TRBJ2-2, with 7 bases that match TRBD2. CDR1 and CDR2 from the germline V gene are MGHRA and YSYEKL. The CDR3 runs to 15 residues. V lost 2 bases and J lost 8; bases outside the gene matches: 8. CDR3 residues: CASSQQRGSLGELFF. The CDR3 nucleotides read TGCGCCAGCAGCCAACAGCGGGGTAGCTTGGGGGAGCTGTTTTTT.

In DNA form, the CDR3 reads TGTGCCAGCAGACCCGGGACAGGTCGAGAGAGTGAGACCCAGTACTTC. Amino acids: CASRPGTGRESETQYF. This rearrangement joins TRBV2 to TRBJ2-5, with TRBD1 matching over 8 bases. Germline assignment: CDR1 SNHLY and CDR2 FYNNEI. V shed 6 bases and J 5 bases; nucleotides not matched to a gene: 14. CDR3 size: 16 residues.

This clonotype was counted many times. The chain has TRBV7-6 and TRBJ2-7; possible D gene TRBD1, 5 bases. The CDR3 has 15 residues. The germline V gene encodes CDR1 SGHVS and CDR2 FNYEAQ. Between the trimmed V and J ends, which lost 2 bases and 3 bases, there was a span of 14 bases. The DNA for the CDR3 is TGTGCCAGCAGCTTACGAAGGGAAGGGGACTACGAGCAGTACTTC. This sequence encodes CASSLRREGDYEQYF.

The chain employs TRBV9 and TRBJ2-2, with D perhaps TRBD1 or TRBD2 (6 bases each). The CDR3 consists of 16 residues. V was trimmed by 0 bases and J by 3 bases, leaving 12 bases between them. Germline V lookup: CDR1 SGDLS, CDR2 YYNGEE. CDR3 nucleotide sequence: TGTGCCAGCAGCGTAGAAGGGGGGCGGGACACCGGGGAGCTGTTTTTT. The encoded protein is CASSVEGGRDTGELFF.

This clonotype was counted between two and nine times. This chain links TRBV27 with TRBJ2-1; 8 bases fit TRBD2. Germline lookup yields CDR1 MNHEY and CDR2 SMNVEV (reference sequence). V was pared by 5 bases and J by 7 bases, with 13 bases of the junction left unmatched. This CDR3 region has 16 residues. CDR3: CASSTSAGEYLNEQFF. DNA of the CDR3: TGTGCCAGCAGTACCTCAGCGGGAGAGTATCTGAATGAGCAGTTCTTC.

V is TRBV10-3 and J is TRBJ2-2, with TRBD1 identical over 9 bases. This CDR3 contains 15 residues. The germline CDR1 and CDR2 sequences are ENHRY and SYGVKD. The V gene end was trimmed by 4 bases and the J gene end by 5 bases; junction bases not matched to a gene: 5. The CDR3 spells CAISGDRVWTGELFF. The CDR3 DNA is TGTGCCATCAGTGGGGACAGGGTTTGGACCGGGGAGCTGTTTTTT.

V gene TRBV5-1 combines with J gene TRBJ2-1; 13 nucleotides match TRBD2. There are 18 residues in the CDR3. From germline, CDR1 is SGHRS and CDR2 YFSETQ. After removal of 6 bases from V and 5 bases from J, the junction contained 14 bases not matched to a gene. CDR3 in DNA: TGCGCCAGCAAATCTTCGACTAGCGGGAGGTACGCCCACAATGAGCAGTTCTTC. Encoded protein: CASKSSTSGRYAHNEQFF.

The V call is TRBV28, the J call TRBJ2-1; no definite D call. This CDR3 contains 12 residues. From germline, CDR1 is MDHEN and CDR2 SYDVKM. Between the trimmed V and J ends, which lost 2 bases and 10 bases, there was a span of 9 bases. CDR3 sequence reads: CASSLRVSEQFF. In DNA, the CDR3 is TGTGCCAGCAGTTTAAGGGTATCCGAGCAGTTCTTC.